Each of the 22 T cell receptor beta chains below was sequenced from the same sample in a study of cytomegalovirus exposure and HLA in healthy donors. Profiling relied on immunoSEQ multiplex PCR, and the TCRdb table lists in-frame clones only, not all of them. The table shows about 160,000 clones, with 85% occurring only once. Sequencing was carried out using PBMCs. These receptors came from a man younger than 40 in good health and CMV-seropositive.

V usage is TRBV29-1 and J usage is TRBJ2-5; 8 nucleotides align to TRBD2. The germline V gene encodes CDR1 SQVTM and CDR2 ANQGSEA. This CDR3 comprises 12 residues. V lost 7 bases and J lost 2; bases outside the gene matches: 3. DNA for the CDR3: TGCAGCGCCTCTAGCGGGCAAGAGACCCAGTACTTC. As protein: CSASSGQETQYF.

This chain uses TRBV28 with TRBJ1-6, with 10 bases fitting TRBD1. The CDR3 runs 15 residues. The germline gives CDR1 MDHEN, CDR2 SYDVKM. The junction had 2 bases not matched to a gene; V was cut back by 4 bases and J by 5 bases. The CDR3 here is CASSSGQGNNSPLHF. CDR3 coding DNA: TGTGCCAGCAGTTCGGGACAGGGGAATAATTCACCCCTCCACTTT.

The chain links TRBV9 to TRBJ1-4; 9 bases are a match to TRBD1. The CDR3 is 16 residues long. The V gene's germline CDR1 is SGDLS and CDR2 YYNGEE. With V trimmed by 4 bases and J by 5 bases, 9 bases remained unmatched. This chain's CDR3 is CASSLRPGTGNEKLFF. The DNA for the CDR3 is TGTGCCAGCAGCCTGCGCCCCGGGACAGGGAATGAAAAACTGTTTTTT.

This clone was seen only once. The DNA of the CDR3 is TGCGCCAGCCGCCGCGACAGCAACTATGGCTACACCTTC. The encoded protein is CASRRDSNYGYTF. The chain employs TRBV5-1 and TRBJ1-2; the D gene is possibly TRBD1 (5 bases). The CDR3 is 13 residues long. V lost 7 bases to trimming and J lost 2 bases, with 12 bases between them. From germline, CDR1 is SGHRS and CDR2 YFSETQ.

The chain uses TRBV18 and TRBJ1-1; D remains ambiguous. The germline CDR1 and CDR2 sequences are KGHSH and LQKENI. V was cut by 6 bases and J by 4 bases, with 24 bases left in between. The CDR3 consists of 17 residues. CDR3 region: CASSRSQPRGAPTEAFF. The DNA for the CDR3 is TGTGCCAGCTCCCGCTCCCAGCCACGGGGTGCTCCCACTGAAGCTTTCTTT.

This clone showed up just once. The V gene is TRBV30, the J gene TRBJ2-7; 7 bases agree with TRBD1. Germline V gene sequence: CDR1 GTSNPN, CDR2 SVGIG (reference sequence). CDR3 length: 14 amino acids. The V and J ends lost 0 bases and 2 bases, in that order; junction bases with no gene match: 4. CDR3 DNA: TGTGCCTGGAGTGTACGTCAGGGGGCCTACGAGCAGTACTTC. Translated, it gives CAWSVRQGAYEQYF.

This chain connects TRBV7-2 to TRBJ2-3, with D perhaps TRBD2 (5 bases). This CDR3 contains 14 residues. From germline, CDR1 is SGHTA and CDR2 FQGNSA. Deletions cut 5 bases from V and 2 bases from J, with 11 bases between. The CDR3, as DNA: TGTGCCAGCAGCCCACTAGATTACACAGATACGCAGTATTTT. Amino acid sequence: CASSPLDYTDTQYF.

The CDR3 sequence: CASIFPKPGANVLTF. CDR3 DNA sequence: TGTGCCAGCATTTTCCCCAAGCCTGGGGCCAACGTCCTGACTTTC. The genes are TRBV2 and TRBJ2-6; no clear D gene. Trimming removed 7 bases from V and 2 bases from J, with 12 bases in between. The CDR3 totals 15 residues. The germline gives CDR1 SNHLY, CDR2 FYNNEI.

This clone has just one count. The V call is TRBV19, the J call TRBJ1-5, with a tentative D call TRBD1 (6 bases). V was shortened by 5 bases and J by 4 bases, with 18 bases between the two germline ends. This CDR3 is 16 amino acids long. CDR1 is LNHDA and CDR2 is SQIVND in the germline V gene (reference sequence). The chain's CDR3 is CASSAWTVISNQPQHF. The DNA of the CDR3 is TGTGCCAGTAGTGCCTGGACAGTGATTTCTAATCAGCCCCAGCATTTT. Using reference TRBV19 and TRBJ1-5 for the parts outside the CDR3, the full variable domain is DGGITQSPKYLFRKEGQNVTLSCEQNLNHDAMYWYRQDPGQGLRLIYYSQIVNDFQKGDIAEGYSVSREKKESFPLTVTSAQKNPTAFYLCASSAWTVISNQPQHFGDGTRLSIL.

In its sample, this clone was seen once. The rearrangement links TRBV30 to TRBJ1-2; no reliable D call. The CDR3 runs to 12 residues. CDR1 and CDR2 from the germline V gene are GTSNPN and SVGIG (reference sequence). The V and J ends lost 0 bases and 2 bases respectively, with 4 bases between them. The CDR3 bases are TGTGCCTGGAGTGTGTTAAACTATGGCTACACCTTC. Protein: CAWSVLNYGYTF.

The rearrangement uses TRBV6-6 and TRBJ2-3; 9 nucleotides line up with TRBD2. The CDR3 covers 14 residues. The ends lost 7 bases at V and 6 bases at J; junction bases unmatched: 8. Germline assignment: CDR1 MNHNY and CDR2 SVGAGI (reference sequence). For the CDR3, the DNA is TGTGCCAGCACCCAACTAGCGGGTAGGGATACGCAGTATTTT. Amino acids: CASTQLAGRDTQYF.

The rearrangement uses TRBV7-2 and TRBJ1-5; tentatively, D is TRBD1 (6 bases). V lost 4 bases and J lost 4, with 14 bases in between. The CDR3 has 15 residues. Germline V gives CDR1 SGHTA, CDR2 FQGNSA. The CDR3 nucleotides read TGTGCCAGCAGCTGGAAGACAGGTGCGAATCAGCCCCAGCATTTT. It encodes CASSWKTGANQPQHF.

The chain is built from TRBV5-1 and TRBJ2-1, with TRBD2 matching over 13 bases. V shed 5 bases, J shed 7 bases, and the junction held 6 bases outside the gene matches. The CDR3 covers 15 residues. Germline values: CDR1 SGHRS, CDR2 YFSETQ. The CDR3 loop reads CASRPTSGGANEQFF. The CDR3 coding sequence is TGCGCCAGCAGGCCTACTAGCGGGGGGGCGAATGAGCAGTTCTTC.

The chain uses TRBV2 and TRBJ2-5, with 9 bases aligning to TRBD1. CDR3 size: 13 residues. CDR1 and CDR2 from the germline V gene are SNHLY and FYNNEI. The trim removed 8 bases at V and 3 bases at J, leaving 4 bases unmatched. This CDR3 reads CASGQGMEETQYF. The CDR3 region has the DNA TGTGCCAGCGGACAGGGGATGGAAGAGACCCAGTACTTC.

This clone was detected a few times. The CDR3 DNA sequence: TGCAGCGTGGGGACACCTTACAATGAGCAGTTCTTC. This gives the protein CSVGTPYNEQFF. The rearrangement uses TRBV29-1 and TRBJ2-1; a weak D match, TRBD1 (6 bases). V lost 6 bases and J lost 4, with 10 bases in between. Germline V gives CDR1 SQVTM, CDR2 ANQGSEA. The CDR3 has 12 residues.

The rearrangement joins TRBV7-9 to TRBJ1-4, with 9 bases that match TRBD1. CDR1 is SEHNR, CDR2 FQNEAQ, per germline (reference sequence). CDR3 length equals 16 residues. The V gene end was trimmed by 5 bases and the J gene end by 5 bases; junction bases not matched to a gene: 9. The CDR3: CASSRTRDRANEKLFF. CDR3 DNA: TGTGCCAGCAGCCGGACCCGGGACAGGGCCAATGAAAAACTGTTTTTT.

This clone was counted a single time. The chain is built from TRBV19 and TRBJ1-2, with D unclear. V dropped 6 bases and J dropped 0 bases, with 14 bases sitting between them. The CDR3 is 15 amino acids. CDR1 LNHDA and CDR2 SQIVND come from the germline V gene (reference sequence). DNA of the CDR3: TGTGCCAGTAGCCTGGGCGCACCGACTAACTATGGCTACACCTTC. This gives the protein CASSLGAPTNYGYTF. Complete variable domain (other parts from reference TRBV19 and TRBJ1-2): DGGITQSPKYLFRKEGQNVTLSCEQNLNHDAMYWYRQDPGQGLRLIYYSQIVNDFQKGDIAEGYSVSREKKESFPLTVTSAQKNPTAFYLCASSLGAPTNYGYTFGSGTRLTVV.

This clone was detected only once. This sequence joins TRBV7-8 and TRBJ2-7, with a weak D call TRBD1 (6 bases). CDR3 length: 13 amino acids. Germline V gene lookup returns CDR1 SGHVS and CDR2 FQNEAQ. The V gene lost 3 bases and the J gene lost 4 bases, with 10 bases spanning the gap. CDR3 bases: TGTGCCAGCAGCTTGAACGACAGGTACGAGCAGTACTTC. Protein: CASSLNDRYEQYF. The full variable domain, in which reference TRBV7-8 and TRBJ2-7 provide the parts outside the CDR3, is GAGVSQSPRYKVAKRGQDVALRCDPISGHVSLFWYQQALGQGPEFLTYFQNEAQLDKSGLPSDRFFAERPEGSVSTLKIQRTQQEDSAVYLCASSLNDRYEQYFGPGTRLTVT.

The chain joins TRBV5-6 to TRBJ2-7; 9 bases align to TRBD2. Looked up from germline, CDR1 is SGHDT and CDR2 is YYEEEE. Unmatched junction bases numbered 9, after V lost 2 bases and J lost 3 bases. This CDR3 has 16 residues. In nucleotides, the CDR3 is TGTGCCAGCAGCTTCCCGGGACTAGCCTCACTCTACGAGCAGTACTTC. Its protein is CASSFPGLASLYEQYF.

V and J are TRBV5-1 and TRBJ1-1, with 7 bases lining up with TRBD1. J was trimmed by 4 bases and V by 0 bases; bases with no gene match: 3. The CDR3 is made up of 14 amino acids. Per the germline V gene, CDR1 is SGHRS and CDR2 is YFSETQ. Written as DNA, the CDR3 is TGCGCCAGCAGCTTGGGACAGGGCGGCACTGAAGCTTTCTTT. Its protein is CASSLGQGGTEAFF.

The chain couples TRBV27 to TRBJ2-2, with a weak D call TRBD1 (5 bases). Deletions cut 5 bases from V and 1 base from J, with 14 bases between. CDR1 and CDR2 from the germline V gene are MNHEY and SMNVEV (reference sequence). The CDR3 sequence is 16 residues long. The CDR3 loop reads CASSSHQGWNTGELFF. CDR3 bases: TGTGCCAGCAGTAGCCATCAGGGATGGAACACCGGGGAGCTGTTTTTT.

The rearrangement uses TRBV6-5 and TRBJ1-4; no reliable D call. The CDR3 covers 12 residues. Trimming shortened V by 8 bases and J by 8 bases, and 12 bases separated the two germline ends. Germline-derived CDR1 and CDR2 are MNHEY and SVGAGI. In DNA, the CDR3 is TGTGCCAGCTCCCTTCCGGGGGAAAAACTGTTTTTT. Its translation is CASSLPGEKLFF.